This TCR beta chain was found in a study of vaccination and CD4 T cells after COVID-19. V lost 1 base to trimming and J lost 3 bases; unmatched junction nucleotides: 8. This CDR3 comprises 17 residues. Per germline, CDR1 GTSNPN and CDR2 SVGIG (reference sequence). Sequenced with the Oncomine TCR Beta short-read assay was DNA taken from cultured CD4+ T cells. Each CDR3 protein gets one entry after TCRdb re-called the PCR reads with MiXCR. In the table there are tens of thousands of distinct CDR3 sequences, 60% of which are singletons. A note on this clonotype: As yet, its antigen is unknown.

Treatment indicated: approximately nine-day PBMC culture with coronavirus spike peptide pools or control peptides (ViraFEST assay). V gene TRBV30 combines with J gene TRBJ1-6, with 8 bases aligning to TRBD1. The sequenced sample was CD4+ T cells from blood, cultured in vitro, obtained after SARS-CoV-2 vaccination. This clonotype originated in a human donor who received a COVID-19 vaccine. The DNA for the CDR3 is TGTGCCTGGAGTGACCATTCGGACAGGGACTATAATTCACCCCTCCACTTT. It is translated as CAWSDHSDRDYNSPLHF.